Shown below are 8 T cell receptor beta chains from a single sample sequenced in a study of T cell responses to AZD1222 COVID-19 vaccine (dated by TCRdb to the early 2020s). The receptor library was made with the immunoSEQ multiplex PCR assay. Not all clones reach the TCRdb copy of this immuneACCESS table, which keeps in-frame sequences only. Checked studies attribute under half of the gap to unresolved V genes and leave the rest unexplained. Across this sample there are 95,000 to 150,000 clones, with roughly 87% seen only once. Clones ranked in the top ten supply 1.2% of the sample. The sample's time point label, decoded: baseline before first vaccination. Sequences were derived from peripheral blood, sampled on day 0 of AZD1222 vaccination. Receptors were obtained from an adult in good health.

The V gene is TRBV6-5, the J gene TRBJ2-7; D gene uncertain. Between the trimmed V and J ends, which lost 6 bases and 2 bases, there was a span of 11 bases. Germline V gene lookup returns CDR1 MNHEY and CDR2 SVGAGI. The CDR3 length is 13 residues. CDR3 residues: CASRLTEAYEQYF. The CDR3 nucleotides read TGTGCCAGCAGGCTCACAGAAGCCTACGAGCAGTACTTC.

A few counts support this clone. The chain uses TRBV28 and TRBJ2-1; D remains ambiguous. The V end was cut by 6 bases, the J end by 7 bases, with 7 bases between. The germline V gene encodes CDR1 MDHEN and CDR2 SYDVKM. This CDR3 has 11 residues. The CDR3: CASRMWNEQFF. The CDR3 DNA reads TGTGCCAGCAGGATGTGGAATGAGCAGTTCTTC. The full variable domain, with the rest looked up from reference TRBV28 and TRBJ2-1, is DVKVTQSSRYLVKRTGEKVFLECVQDMDHENMFWYRQDPGLGLRLIYFSYDVKMKEKGDIPEGYSVSREKKERFSLILESASTNQTSMYLCASRMWNEQFFGPGTRLTVL.

The chain has TRBV10-2 and TRBJ2-2, with 9 bases lining up with TRBD2. There are 15 residues in the CDR3. CDR1 and CDR2 (germline): WSHSY, SAAADI. Trimming took 6 bases from V and 3 from J; bases not matched to a gene: 5. CDR3 nucleotides: TGCGCCAGCAGCTCTCAGCGGGGGGACACCGGGGAGCTGTTTTTT. Protein: CASSSQRGDTGELFF.

V gene TRBV6-6 combines with J gene TRBJ2-3, with D perhaps TRBD1 (6 bases). The CDR3 runs 15 residues. V was pared by 7 bases and J by 1 base, with 15 bases between. Germline loops: CDR1 MNHNY, CDR2 SVGAGI (reference sequence). CDR3 amino acids: CASTPQGFRTDTQYF. In DNA, the CDR3 is TGTGCCAGCACCCCACAGGGATTTCGCACAGATACGCAGTATTTT.

This rearrangement joins TRBV30 to TRBJ2-7, with D perhaps matching TRBD1 (6 bases). CDR1 is GTSNPN and CDR2 is SVGIG in the germline V gene (reference sequence). This CDR3 comprises 14 residues. With 2 bases removed from V and 3 bases from J, the gap between germline ends came to 14 bases. CDR3 region: CAWSSGAGVYEQYF. CDR3 DNA sequence: TGTGCCTGGAGTTCAGGTGCAGGGGTCTACGAGCAGTACTTC.

This clone was seen once. This chain links TRBV27 with TRBJ1-5; a possible D gene is TRBD1 (6 bases). V gave up 3 bases and J gave up 0 bases, with 18 bases separating them. The CDR3 consists of 18 residues. Germline assignment: CDR1 MNHEY and CDR2 SMNVEV (reference sequence). CDR3 protein: CASSLGGGALSSNQPQHF. The CDR3 DNA reads TGTGCCAGCAGTTTGGGAGGGGGGGCTCTGTCTAGCAATCAGCCCCAGCATTTT.

The rearrangement uses TRBV30 and TRBJ1-5; TRBD1 might be the D (5 bases). Trimming removed 0 bases at V and 6 bases at J, with 9 bases between. The CDR3 extends over 13 amino acids. Germline CDR1 reads GTSNPN; CDR2 reads SVGIG (reference sequence). CDR3 sequence: CAWSVPGPQPQHF. The CDR3 nucleotides read TGTGCCTGGAGTGTACCAGGGCCTCAGCCCCAGCATTTT.

The rearrangement uses TRBV18 and TRBJ1-2; D remains unclear. The CDR3 has 13 amino acids. V gave up 0 bases and J gave up 7 bases, with 9 bases separating them. Germline V CDR1 and CDR2: KGHSH, LQKENI. The CDR3 coding sequence is TGTGCCAGCTCACCACCGGTGGAGGGTGGCTACACCTTC. Protein: CASSPPVEGGYTF.